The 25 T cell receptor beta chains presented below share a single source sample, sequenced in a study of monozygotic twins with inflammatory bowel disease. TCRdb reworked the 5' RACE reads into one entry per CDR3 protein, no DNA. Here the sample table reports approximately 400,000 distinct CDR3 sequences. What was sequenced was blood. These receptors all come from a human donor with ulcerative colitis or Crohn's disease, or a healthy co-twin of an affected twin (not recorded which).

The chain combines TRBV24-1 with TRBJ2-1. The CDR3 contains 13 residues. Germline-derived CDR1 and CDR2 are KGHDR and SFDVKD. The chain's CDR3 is CATSDLTYNEQFF.

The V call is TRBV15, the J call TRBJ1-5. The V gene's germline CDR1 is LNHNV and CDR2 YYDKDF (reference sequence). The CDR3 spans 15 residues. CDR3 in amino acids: CATSREWEGGQPQHF.

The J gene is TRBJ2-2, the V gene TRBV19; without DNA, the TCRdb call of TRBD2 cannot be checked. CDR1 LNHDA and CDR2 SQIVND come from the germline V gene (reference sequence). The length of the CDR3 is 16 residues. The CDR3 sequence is CASTPPSGGLAGELFF. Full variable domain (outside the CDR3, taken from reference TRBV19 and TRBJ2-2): DGGITQSPKYLFRKEGQNVTLSCEQNLNHDAMYWYRQDPGQGLRLIYYSQIVNDFQKGDIAEGYSVSREKKESFPLTVTSAQKNPTAFYLCASTPPSGGLAGELFFGEGSRLTVL.

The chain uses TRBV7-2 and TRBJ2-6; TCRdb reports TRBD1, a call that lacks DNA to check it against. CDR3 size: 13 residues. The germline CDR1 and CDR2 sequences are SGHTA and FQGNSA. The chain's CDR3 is CASSLVQGATFTF.

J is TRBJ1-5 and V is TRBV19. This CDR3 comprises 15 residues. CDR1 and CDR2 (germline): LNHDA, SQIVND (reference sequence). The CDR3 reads CASSPQGLSNQPQHF.

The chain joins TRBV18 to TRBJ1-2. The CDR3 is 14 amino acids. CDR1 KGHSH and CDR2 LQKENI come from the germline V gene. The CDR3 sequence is CASSPPDSNYGYTF.

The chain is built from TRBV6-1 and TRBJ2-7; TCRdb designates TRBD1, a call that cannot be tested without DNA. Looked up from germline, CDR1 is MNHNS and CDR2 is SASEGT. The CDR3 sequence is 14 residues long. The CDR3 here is CASTSGQGTYEQYF.

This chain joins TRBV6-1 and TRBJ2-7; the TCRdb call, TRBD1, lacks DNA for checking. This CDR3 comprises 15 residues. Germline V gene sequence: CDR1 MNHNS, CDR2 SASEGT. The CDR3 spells CASSAWGGQGNEQYF.

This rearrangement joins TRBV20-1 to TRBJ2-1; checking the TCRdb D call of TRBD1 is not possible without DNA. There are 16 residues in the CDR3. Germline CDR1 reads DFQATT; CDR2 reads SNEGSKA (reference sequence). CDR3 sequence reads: CSARDPGRPRYNEQFF.

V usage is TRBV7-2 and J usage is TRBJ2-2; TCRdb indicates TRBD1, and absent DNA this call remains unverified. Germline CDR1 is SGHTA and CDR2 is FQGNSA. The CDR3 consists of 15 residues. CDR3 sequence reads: CASSLQLRGDGELFF.

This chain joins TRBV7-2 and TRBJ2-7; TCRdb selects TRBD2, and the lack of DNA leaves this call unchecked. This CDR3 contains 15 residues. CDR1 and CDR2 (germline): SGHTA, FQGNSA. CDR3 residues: CASSLEASGVYEQYF. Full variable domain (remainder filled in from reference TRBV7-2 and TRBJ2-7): GAGVSQSPSNKVTEKGKDVELRCDPISGHTALYWYRQSLGQGLEFLIYFQGNSAPDKSGLPSDRFSAERTGGSVSTLTIQRTQQEDSAVYLCASSLEASGVYEQYFGPGTRLTVT.

CDR3 sequence: CASSLRINQPQHF. The chain joins TRBV7-2 to TRBJ1-5. Germline lookup yields CDR1 SGHTA and CDR2 FQGNSA. The CDR3 has 13 residues. The whole variable domain, remainder taken from reference TRBV7-2 and TRBJ1-5, is GAGVSQSPSNKVTEKGKDVELRCDPISGHTALYWYRQSLGQGLEFLIYFQGNSAPDKSGLPSDRFSAERTGGSVSTLTIQRTQQEDSAVYLCASSLRINQPQHFGDGTRLSIL.

CDR3 protein: CASSQRDKSYGYTF. The V and J genes are TRBV3-1 and TRBJ1-2. Germline V gives CDR1 LGHDT, CDR2 YNNKEL (reference sequence). The CDR3 is 14 residues long.

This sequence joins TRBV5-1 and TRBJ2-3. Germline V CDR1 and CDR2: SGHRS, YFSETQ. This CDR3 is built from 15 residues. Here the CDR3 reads CASSLGGVQEDTQYF.

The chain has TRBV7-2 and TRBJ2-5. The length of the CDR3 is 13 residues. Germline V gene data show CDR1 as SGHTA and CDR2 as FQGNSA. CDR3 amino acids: CASSSYTQETQYF.

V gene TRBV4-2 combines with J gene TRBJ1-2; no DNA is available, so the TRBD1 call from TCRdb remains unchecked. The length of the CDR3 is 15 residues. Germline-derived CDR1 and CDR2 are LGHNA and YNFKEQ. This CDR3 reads CASSQDPAGDGGYTF.

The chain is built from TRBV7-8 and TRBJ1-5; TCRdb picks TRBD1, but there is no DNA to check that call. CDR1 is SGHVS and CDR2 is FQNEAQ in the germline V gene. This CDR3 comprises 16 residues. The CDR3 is CASSRTAQGYNQPQHF.

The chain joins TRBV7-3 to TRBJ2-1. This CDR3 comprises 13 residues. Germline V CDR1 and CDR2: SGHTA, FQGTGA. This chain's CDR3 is CASSRTRGNEQFF.

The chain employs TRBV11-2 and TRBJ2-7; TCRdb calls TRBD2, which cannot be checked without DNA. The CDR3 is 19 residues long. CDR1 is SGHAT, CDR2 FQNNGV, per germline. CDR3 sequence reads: CASSLGSAGGRHFSYEQYF.

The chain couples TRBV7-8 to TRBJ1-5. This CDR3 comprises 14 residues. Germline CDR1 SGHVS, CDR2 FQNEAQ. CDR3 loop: CASSPVSSNQPQHF.

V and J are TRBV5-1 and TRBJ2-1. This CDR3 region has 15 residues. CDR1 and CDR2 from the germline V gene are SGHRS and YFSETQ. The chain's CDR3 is CASSWTEGSYNEQFF. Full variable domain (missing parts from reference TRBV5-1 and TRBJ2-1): KAGVTQTPRYLIKTRGQQVTLSCSPISGHRSVSWYQQTPGQGLQFLFEYFSETQRNKGNFPGRFSGRQFSNSRSEMNVSTLELGDSALYLCASSWTEGSYNEQFFGPGTRLTVL.

The CDR3 is CASSRTGDYADTQYF. The rearrangement links TRBV28 to TRBJ2-3; the TCRdb D gene call, TRBD1, has no DNA to confirm it. CDR3 length: 15 residues. Germline CDR1 is MDHEN and CDR2 is SYDVKM.

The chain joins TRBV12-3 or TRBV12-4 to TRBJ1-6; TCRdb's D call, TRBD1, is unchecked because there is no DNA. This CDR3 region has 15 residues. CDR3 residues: CASSSRDGYNSPLHF.

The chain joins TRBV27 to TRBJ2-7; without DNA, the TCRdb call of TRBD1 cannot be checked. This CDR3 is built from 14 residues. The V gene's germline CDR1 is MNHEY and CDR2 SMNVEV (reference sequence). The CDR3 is CASSLSEQGYEQYF.

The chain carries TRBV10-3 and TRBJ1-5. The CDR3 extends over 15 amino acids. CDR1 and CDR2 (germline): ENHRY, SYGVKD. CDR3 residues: CAISESGFSNQPQHF.